This T cell receptor beta chain was sequenced in a study of T cell changes during pregnancy in multiple sclerosis. Assay used: immunoSEQ multiplex PCR; TCRdb lists only in-frame clones, some missing. The top ten clones hold 0.39% of a sample with more than 35,000 clones, roughly 90% of them seen once. Germline assignment: CDR1 LNHDA and CDR2 SQIVND (reference sequence). This CDR3 is 18 amino acids long. V lost 0 bases, J lost 5 bases, and 22 bases lay in between. This TCR was recovered from a female donor with multiple sclerosis, enrolled in a pregnancy study. The sample in question was CD4+ T cells from peripheral blood mononuclear cells, obtained in the second trimester of pregnancy. V and J are TRBV19 and TRBJ1-2; D perhaps matches TRBD1 (6 bases). The DNA for the CDR3 is TGTGCCAGTAGTATAGATGGACAGCCGGGAGGTAGCCCTTATGGCTACACCTTC. This sequence encodes CASSIDGQPGGSPYGYTF.